The 16 T cell receptor beta chains below come from one sample, sequenced in a study of blood T cell repertoires in COVID-19 (dated by TCRdb to 2020 to 2021). The library came from the immunoSEQ multiplex PCR assay. Sourced from immuneACCESS, this table was stored by TCRdb with only in-frame sequences that have V and J called. A share of the clones is absent; for the studies checked, an unresolved V gene accounts for under half, and the remainder has no known explanation. This sample has about 300,000 clones in its table, and 80% to 90% of those were observed once. Nearly 6.5% of the sample is taken by the ten largest. Sequencing was done on a sample of peripheral blood. These receptors originate from a man between 18 and 35 years old who had recovered from COVID-19.

This chain connects TRBV7-9 to TRBJ1-4, with D maybe TRBD1 (5 bases). The germline CDR1 and CDR2 sequences are SEHNR and FQNEAQ (reference sequence). The CDR3 totals 17 residues. The ends were cut back, 0 bases at V and 0 bases at J, with 11 bases in the middle. The CDR3 loop reads CASSLAGTPATNEKLFF. CDR3 DNA: TGTGCCAGCAGCTTAGCTGGGACTCCAGCAACTAATGAAAAACTGTTTTTT.

The J gene is TRBJ1-2, the V gene TRBV4-1; perhaps TRBD1 as D (6 bases). The CDR3 spans 12 residues. V was clipped by 2 bases and J by 5 bases, with 6 bases between them. CDR1 is MGHRA, CDR2 YSYEKL, per germline. The CDR3 loop is CASSQQGYGYTF. The CDR3 bases are TGCGCCAGCAGCCAACAGGGGTATGGCTACACCTTC.

The chain is built from TRBV7-8 and TRBJ1-5; D remains ambiguous. V was trimmed by 1 base and J by 4 bases, leaving 20 bases between them. There are 18 residues in the CDR3. The germline gives CDR1 SGHVS, CDR2 FQNEAQ. The CDR3 DNA is TGTGCCAGCAGCTTAGGATCCCACTCCGTCATACCAAATCAGCCCCAGCATTTT. Its translation is CASSLGSHSVIPNQPQHF.

DNA for the CDR3: TGTGCCAGCAGACCGACGGGACTAGTCAATGAGCAGTTCTTC. Translating gives CASRPTGLVNEQFF. The chain joins TRBV7-3 to TRBJ2-1, with TRBD2 matching 8 bases. In germline, CDR1 is SGHTA, CDR2 FQGTGA. V was clipped by 6 bases and J by 6 bases; unmatched bases: 7. The CDR3 loop spans 14 amino acids.

Only one count was recorded for this clone. The V call is TRBV19, the J call TRBJ2-7; D is possibly TRBD1 (6 bases). Germline V gene lookup returns CDR1 LNHDA and CDR2 SQIVND (reference sequence). V shed 8 bases and J shed 0 bases, with 14 bases lying between them. The CDR3 totals 14 residues. The CDR3 is CASRAAGASYEQYF. In nucleotides, the CDR3 is TGTGCCAGTCGCGCGGCAGGGGCCTCCTACGAGCAGTACTTC. The entire variable domain, with the rest obtained from reference TRBV19 and TRBJ2-7, is as follows: DGGITQSPKYLFRKEGQNVTLSCEQNLNHDAMYWYRQDPGQGLRLIYYSQIVNDFQKGDIAEGYSVSREKKESFPLTVTSAQKNPTAFYLCASRAAGASYEQYFGPGTRLTVT.

V and J are TRBV27 and TRBJ2-7; 13 bases agree with TRBD2. V shed 2 bases and J 3 bases; nucleotides not matched to a gene: 10. The CDR3 is 18 amino acids. CDR1 and CDR2 from the germline V gene are MNHEY and SMNVEV (reference sequence). CDR3 amino acids: CASSLRPGLAGPFYEQYF. The CDR3 DNA sequence: TGTGCCAGCAGTTTACGCCCGGGACTAGCGGGACCCTTCTACGAGCAGTACTTC.

The chain uses TRBV7-9 and TRBJ1-4, with 10 bases lining up with TRBD1. V gave up 5 bases and J gave up 8 bases; unmatched junction bases: 8. This CDR3 has 15 amino acids. Germline V gene data show CDR1 as SEHNR and CDR2 as FQNEAQ (reference sequence). The CDR3 loop reads CASSRRQGAGEKLFF. The CDR3 DNA reads as TGTGCCAGCAGCCGCCGACAGGGGGCTGGGGAAAAACTGTTTTTT.

The rearrangement uses TRBV5-5 and TRBJ2-7, with a weak D call TRBD2 (6 bases). V lost 1 base and J 5 bases, leaving 13 bases between the germline ends. The V gene's germline CDR1 is SGHKS and CDR2 YYEKEE (reference sequence). The CDR3 is made up of 14 amino acids. Here the CDR3 DNA reads TGTGCCAGCAGCTTGTTCGGGGGAGGTGACGAGCAGTACTTC. Its protein is CASSLFGGGDEQYF.

This sequence joins TRBV15 and TRBJ1-5, with D possibly being TRBD1 (6 bases). V was cut by 0 bases and J by 4 bases, with 10 bases left in between. CDR1 is LNHNV and CDR2 is YYDKDF in the germline V gene (reference sequence). The CDR3 totals 15 residues. The CDR3 protein is CATSRDRGANQPQHF. The CDR3, as DNA: TGTGCCACCAGCAGAGATCGGGGGGCAAATCAGCCCCAGCATTTT.

The chain links TRBV27 to TRBJ2-2; possible D gene TRBD1, 6 bases. The germline V gene has CDR1 MNHEY and CDR2 SMNVEV (reference sequence). The CDR3 totals 14 residues. The V and J ends lost 4 bases and 1 base respectively, with 7 bases between them. The CDR3 is CASSSQGNTGELFF. CDR3 sequence (DNA): TGTGCCAGCAGTTCACAGGGGAACACCGGGGAGCTGTTTTTT.

The V call is TRBV5-6, the J call TRBJ2-3; maybe TRBD2 (7 bases). Germline CDR1 and CDR2: SGHDT and YYEEEE. The CDR3 consists of 17 residues. Trimming removed 4 bases from V and 1 base from J, with 19 bases in between. As DNA, the CDR3 is TGTGCCAGCAGCCCCCGGGACCGAGGGGGGGGCACAGATACGCAGTATTTT. As protein: CASSPRDRGGGTDTQYF. Combining the CDR3 with reference TRBV5-6 and TRBJ2-3 gives the whole variable domain DAGVTQSPTHLIKTRGQQVTLRCSPKSGHDTVSWYQQALGQGPQFIFQYYEEEERQRGNFPDRFSGHQFPNYSSELNVNALLLGDSALYLCASSPRDRGGGTDTQYFGPGTRLTVL.

V gene TRBV9 combines with J gene TRBJ1-1; D gene ambiguous. CDR1 is SGDLS and CDR2 is YYNGEE in the germline V gene. The germline V and J ends were trimmed by 7 bases and 7 bases, with 35 bases remaining between them. CDR3 size: 19 residues. The CDR3 reads CASSGGKERNNLILNEAFF. As DNA, the CDR3 is TGTGCCAGCTCGGGAGGGAAGGAACGGAACAACCTCATTCTGAATGAAGCTTTCTTT.

J is TRBJ1-2 and V is TRBV11-2; D uncertain. Trimming removed 5 bases at V and 4 bases at J, with 11 bases between. CDR1 is SGHAT, CDR2 FQNNGV, per germline. The CDR3 has 13 amino acids. CDR3 sequence reads: CASSPTDAYGYTF. The DNA of the CDR3 is TGTGCCAGCAGCCCCACAGATGCCTATGGCTACACCTTC.

The chain employs TRBV4-3 and TRBJ2-3, with a possible D match to TRBD2 (5 bases). This CDR3 is built from 15 residues. Trimming stripped 4 bases from V and 1 base from J, with 12 bases between. The germline V gene has CDR1 LGHNA and CDR2 YSLEER. The CDR3 region is CASSRVSDGTDTQYF. For the CDR3, the DNA is TGCGCCAGCAGCCGGGTTAGCGACGGCACAGATACGCAGTATTTT.

The genes are TRBV19 and TRBJ2-7; 8 bases match TRBD2. The CDR3 is 14 amino acids. CDR1 is LNHDA and CDR2 is SQIVND in the germline V gene (reference sequence). V dropped 2 bases and J dropped 2; count of bases not matched to a gene: 2. This CDR3 reads CASSIFSGAYEQYF. In DNA, the CDR3 is TGTGCCAGTAGTATATTTAGCGGGGCCTACGAGCAGTACTTC.

This clone was recorded once. The chain employs TRBV2 and TRBJ2-1; TRBD1 matches at 9 bases. V lost 4 bases to trimming and J lost 3 bases; unmatched junction nucleotides: 7. The germline V gene has CDR1 SNHLY and CDR2 FYNNEI. The CDR3 is 16 amino acids. CDR3 amino acids: CASSASRDRDYNEQFF. The CDR3 DNA sequence: TGTGCCAGCAGTGCAAGTAGGGACAGGGACTACAATGAGCAGTTCTTC.